The sequence of this T cell receptor (beta chain) was determined in a study of cytomegalovirus exposure and HLA in healthy donors. Use of 60 Vbeta and 13 Jbeta primers characterized the PCR. Profiled with immunoSEQ multiplex PCR; TCRdb holds only in-frame clones, not every one. The data include some 76,000 clones; the top ten clones carry 4% to 6%. Losses at the gene ends were 4 bases for V and 0 bases for J; bases not matched to a gene: 7. The germline V gene encodes CDR1 SEHNR and CDR2 FQNEAQ (reference sequence). CDR3 length equals 17 residues. Findings and caveats of the study: In an earlier analysis, about 90% or about 30%: the productive usage of most TCR beta V segments. TCR beta sequences reportedly predicted most subjects' HLA-A and HLA-B alleles accurately. Under in vitro conditions, three CMV-associated chains were confirmed as specific for CMV antigens.

As for this clone: Its antigen is unidentified.

The rearrangement links TRBV7-9 to TRBJ1-1, with TRBD1 identical over 11 bases. The receptor comes from a middle-aged man in good health and CMV-seronegative. The sample taken for sequencing was PBMCs. The chain's CDR3 is CASSWGTGGRMNTEAFF. The CDR3 DNA sequence: TGTGCCAGCAGCTGGGGGACAGGGGGTCGGATGAACACTGAAGCTTTCTTT.